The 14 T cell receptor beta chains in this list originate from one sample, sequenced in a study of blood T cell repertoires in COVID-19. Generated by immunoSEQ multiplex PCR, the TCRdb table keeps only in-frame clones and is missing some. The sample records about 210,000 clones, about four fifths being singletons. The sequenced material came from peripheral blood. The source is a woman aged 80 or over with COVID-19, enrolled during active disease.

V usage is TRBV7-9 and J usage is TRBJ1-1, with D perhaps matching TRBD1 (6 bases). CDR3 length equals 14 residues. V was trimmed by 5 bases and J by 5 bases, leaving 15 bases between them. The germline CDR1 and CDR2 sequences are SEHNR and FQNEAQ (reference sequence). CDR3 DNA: TGTGCCAGCAGCAATCGGGACACAATAACTGAAGCTTTCTTT. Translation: CASSNRDTITEAFF.

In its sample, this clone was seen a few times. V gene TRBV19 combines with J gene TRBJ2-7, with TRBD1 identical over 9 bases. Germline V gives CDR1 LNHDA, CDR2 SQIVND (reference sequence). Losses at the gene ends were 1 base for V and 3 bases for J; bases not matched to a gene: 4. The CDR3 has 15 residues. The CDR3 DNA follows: TGTGCCAGTAGTATAGGAAGGGGACAGGGCTACGAGCAGTACTTC. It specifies CASSIGRGQGYEQYF.

CDR3 loop: CASTGGSQPQHF. Here the CDR3 DNA reads TGTGCCAGTACAGGGGGCAGTCAGCCCCAGCATTTT. The chain links TRBV12-3 or TRBV12-4 to TRBJ1-5; 9 nucleotides agree with TRBD1. V was pared by 9 bases and J by 6 bases, with 3 bases of the junction left unmatched. The CDR3 runs to 12 residues.

The CDR3 protein is CASSQDRAGGYTF. CDR3 DNA: TGCGCCAGCAGCCAAGATCGGGCGGGAGGCTACACCTTC. The chain employs TRBV4-1 and TRBJ1-2; no reliable D call. The CDR3 is 13 residues long. With 0 bases removed from V and 8 bases from J, the gap between germline ends came to 10 bases. The V gene's germline CDR1 is MGHRA and CDR2 YSYEKL.

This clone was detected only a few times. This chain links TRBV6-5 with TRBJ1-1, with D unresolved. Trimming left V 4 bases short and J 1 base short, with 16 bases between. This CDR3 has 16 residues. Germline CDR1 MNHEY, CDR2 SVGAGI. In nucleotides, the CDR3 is TGTGCCAGCAGTTCCCCCGTAGCTACACGGAACACTGAAGCTTTCTTT. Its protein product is CASSSPVATRNTEAFF.

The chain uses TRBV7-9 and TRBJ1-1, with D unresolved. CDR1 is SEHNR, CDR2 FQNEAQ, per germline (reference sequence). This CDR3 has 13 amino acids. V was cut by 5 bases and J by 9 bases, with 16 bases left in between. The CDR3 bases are TGTGCCAGCAGCCGCGGGGAAGGTTCAAAAGCTTTCTTT. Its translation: CASSRGEGSKAFF.

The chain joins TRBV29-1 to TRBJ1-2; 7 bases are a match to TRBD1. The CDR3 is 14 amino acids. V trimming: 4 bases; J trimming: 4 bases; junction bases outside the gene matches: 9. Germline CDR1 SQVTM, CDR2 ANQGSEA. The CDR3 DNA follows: TGCAGCGTTGTGGGACAGACAGGCCTCTATGGCTACACCTTC. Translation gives CSVVGQTGLYGYTF.

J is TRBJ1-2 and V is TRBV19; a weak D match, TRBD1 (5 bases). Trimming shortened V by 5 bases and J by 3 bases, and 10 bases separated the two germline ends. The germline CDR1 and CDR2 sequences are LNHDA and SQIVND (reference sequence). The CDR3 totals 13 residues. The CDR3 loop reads CASSFARDYGYTF. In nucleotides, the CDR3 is TGTGCCAGTAGTTTTGCCAGGGACTATGGCTACACCTTC.

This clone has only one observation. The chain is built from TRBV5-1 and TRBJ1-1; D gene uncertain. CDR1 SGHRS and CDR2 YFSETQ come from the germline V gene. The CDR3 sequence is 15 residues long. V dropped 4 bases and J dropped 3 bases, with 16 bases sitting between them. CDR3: CASSLMGLTDTEAFF. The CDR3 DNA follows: TGCGCCAGCAGCCTCATGGGCTTGACCGACACTGAAGCTTTCTTT. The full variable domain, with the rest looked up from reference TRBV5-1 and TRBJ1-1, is KAGVTQTPRYLIKTRGQQVTLSCSPISGHRSVSWYQQTPGQGLQFLFEYFSETQRNKGNFPGRFSGRQFSNSRSEMNVSTLELGDSALYLCASSLMGLTDTEAFFGQGTRLTVV.

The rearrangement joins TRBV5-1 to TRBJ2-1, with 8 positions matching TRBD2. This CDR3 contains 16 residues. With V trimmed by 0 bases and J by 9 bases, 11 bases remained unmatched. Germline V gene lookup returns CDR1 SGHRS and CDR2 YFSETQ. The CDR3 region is CASSLVLAGNVGEQFF. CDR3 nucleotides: TGCGCCAGCAGCTTGGTGCTAGCGGGTAATGTCGGTGAGCAGTTCTTC.

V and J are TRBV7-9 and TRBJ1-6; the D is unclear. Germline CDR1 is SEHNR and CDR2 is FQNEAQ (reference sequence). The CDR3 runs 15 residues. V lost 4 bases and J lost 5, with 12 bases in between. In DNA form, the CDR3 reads TGTGCCAGCAGCTCCCTCGGGTGGGATAATTCACCCCTCCACTTT. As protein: CASSSLGWDNSPLHF.

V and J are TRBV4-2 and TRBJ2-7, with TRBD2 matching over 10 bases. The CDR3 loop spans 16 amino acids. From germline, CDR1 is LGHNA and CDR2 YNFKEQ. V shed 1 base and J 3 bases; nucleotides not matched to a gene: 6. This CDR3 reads CASSQALKREGYEQYF. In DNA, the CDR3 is TGTGCCAGCAGCCAAGCTCTGAAGCGGGAGGGCTACGAGCAGTACTTC.

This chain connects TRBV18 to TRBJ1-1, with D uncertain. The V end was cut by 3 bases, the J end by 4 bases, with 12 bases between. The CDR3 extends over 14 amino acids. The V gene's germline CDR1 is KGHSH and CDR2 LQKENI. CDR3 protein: CASSPSQEGTEAFF. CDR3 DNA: TGTGCCAGCTCACCTTCGCAGGAGGGCACTGAAGCTTTCTTT.

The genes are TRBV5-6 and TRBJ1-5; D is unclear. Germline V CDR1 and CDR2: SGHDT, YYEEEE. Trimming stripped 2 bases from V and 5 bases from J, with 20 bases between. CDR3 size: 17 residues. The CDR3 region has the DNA TGTGCCAGCAGCTTTCGGGGATCGGGCCTAGGTGATCAGCCCCAGCATTTT. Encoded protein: CASSFRGSGLGDQPQHF.